The T cell receptor beta chain under discussion was sequenced for a study of radiotherapy plus CTLA-4 blockade in lung cancer. Patients with chemo-refractory metastatic non-small-cell lung cancer received focal radiation plus CTLA-4 blockade with ipilimumab. TCRdb's copy holds only in-frame clones and misses some; the assay was immunoSEQ multiplex PCR. The table includes around 45,000 clones, approximately 67% detected once. The CDR3 loop spans 15 amino acids. V shed 5 bases and J shed 0 bases, with 13 bases lying between them. CDR1 is SGHTA, CDR2 FQGNSA, per germline. This clone was counted a few times.

Sequencing was performed on peripheral blood, taken from a patient treated with radiotherapy plus ipilimumab. The chain joins TRBV7-2 to TRBJ1-1; possible D gene TRBD1, 6 bases. The receptor comes from a human donor with non-small cell lung cancer who had a partial response to radiotherapy plus ipilimumab. DNA of the CDR3: TGTGCCAGCAGCCTGGACAGAGTTTTGAACACTGAAGCTTTCTTT. This gives the protein CASSLDRVLNTEAFF.